This TCR beta chain was retrieved from a study of T cell changes during pregnancy in multiple sclerosis. TCRdb's copy holds only in-frame clones and misses some; the assay was immunoSEQ multiplex PCR. The table has approximately 32,000 clones, about 93% seen once. CDR3 length: 16 residues. The V gene's germline CDR1 is LNHDA and CDR2 SQIVND (reference sequence). V was cut by 3 bases and J by 6 bases, with 19 bases left in between. This sequence originates from a female donor with multiple sclerosis, enrolled in a pregnancy study. Sequenced here: CD4+ T cells from peripheral blood mononuclear cells, sampled in the second trimester of pregnancy. This chain uses TRBV19 with TRBJ2-3, with D unresolved. CDR3 in amino acids: CASSILGAIKFDTQYF. CDR3 DNA: TGTGCCAGTAGTATCCTAGGAGCGATTAAATTCGATACGCAGTATTTT.